One sample yielded the 19 T cell receptor beta chains listed below, sequenced in a study of cytomegalovirus exposure and HLA in healthy donors. In the PCR, 60 Vbeta and 13 Jbeta primers were used. Profiling relied on immunoSEQ multiplex PCR, and the TCRdb table lists in-frame clones only, not all of them. The sample lists 150,000 to 200,000 clones, less than 90% occurring once. The sequenced material came from PBMCs. The receptors were sampled from a girl younger than two in good health and CMV-seronegative.

The V call is TRBV7-9, the J call TRBJ2-5, with TRBD1 identical over 9 bases. The J call may be incorrect, as the DNA end agrees better with TRBJ2-7. The CDR3 covers 16 residues. The V gene's germline CDR1 is SEHNR and CDR2 FQNEAQ (reference sequence). CDR3 DNA: TGTGCCAGCAGCTTAGTAGGGACAGGGTCTTCCCACGAGCAGTACTTC. Amino acids: CASSLVGTGSSHEQYF.

The chain uses TRBV4-2 and TRBJ2-7, with 8 bases identical to TRBD2. J gave up 3 bases and V 1 base, and 8 bases lay outside the gene matches. Germline lookup yields CDR1 LGHNA and CDR2 YNFKEQ. CDR3 length equals 16 residues. CDR3 loop: CASSQGGTSWGYEQYF. The CDR3 DNA reads as TGTGCCAGCAGCCAAGGAGGGACTAGTTGGGGCTACGAGCAGTACTTC.

The CDR3 here is CASEGHEQYF. As DNA, the CDR3 is TGTGCCAGCGAGGGCCACGAGCAGTACTTC. The rearrangement links TRBV2 to TRBJ2-7; D might be TRBD2 (5 bases). Germline lookup yields CDR1 SNHLY and CDR2 FYNNEI. This CDR3 contains 10 residues. Trimming removed 8 bases at V and 5 bases at J, with 7 bases between. Drawing the rest from reference TRBV2 and TRBJ2-7, the complete variable domain is EPEVTQTPSHQVTQMGQEVILRCVPISNHLYFYWYRQILGQKVEFLVSFYNNEISEKSEIFDDQFSVERPDGSNFTLKIRSTKLEDSAMYFCASEGHEQYFGPGTRLTVT.

The V call is TRBV5-1, the J call TRBJ1-1, with 8 bases aligning to TRBD1. V was pared by 4 bases and J by 1 base, with 6 bases of the junction left unmatched. The CDR3 is 15 amino acids. Germline V CDR1 and CDR2: SGHRS, YFSETQ. CDR3 nucleotide sequence: TGCGCCAGCAGCACCTGGACAGGGAAGAACACTGAAGCTTTCTTT. Protein: CASSTWTGKNTEAFF.

The chain's CDR3 is CASSTFGLATANNEQFF. In DNA, the CDR3 is TGTGCCAGCAGTACCTTTGGGCTAGCGACGGCCAACAATGAGCAGTTCTTC. The chain employs TRBV27 and TRBJ2-1, with D perhaps TRBD2 (6 bases). CDR3 length: 17 residues. Germline CDR1 MNHEY, CDR2 SMNVEV (reference sequence). Trimming removed 5 bases at V and 5 bases at J, with 22 bases between.

The rearrangement joins TRBV7-8 to TRBJ2-2, with unresolved D. V lost 4 bases to trimming and J lost 5 bases, with 8 bases between them. Germline V gene sequence: CDR1 SGHVS, CDR2 FQNEAQ. There are 13 residues in the CDR3. CDR3 bases: TGTGCCAGCAGCTCGCCTAGGACCGGGGAGCTGTTTTTT. Protein sequence: CASSSPRTGELFF.

The V and J genes are TRBV10-3 and TRBJ2-6; maybe TRBD2 (6 bases). Trimming cost V 3 bases and J 0 bases, with 18 bases left between them. Germline CDR1 ENHRY, CDR2 SYGVKD. The CDR3 is made up of 19 amino acids. Here the CDR3 reads CAISDGDGRPSSGANVLTF. The CDR3 region has the DNA TGTGCCATCAGTGACGGTGACGGGAGACCTAGCTCTGGGGCCAACGTCCTGACTTTC.

The chain is built from TRBV7-3 and TRBJ2-1, with TRBD2 as a possible D gene (7 bases). The length of the CDR3 is 17 residues. Trimming cost V 2 bases and J 10 bases, with 24 bases left between them. Germline V CDR1 and CDR2: SGHTA, FQGTGA. CDR3 sequence: CASSLGGGPGGRGEQFF. CDR3 nucleotides: TGTGCCAGCAGCTTAGGGGGAGGCCCGGGGGGCCGGGGGGAGCAGTTCTTC.

The chain recombines TRBV5-1 with TRBJ2-4, with a tentative D call TRBD1 (6 bases). There are 15 residues in the CDR3. CDR1 is SGHRS and CDR2 is YFSETQ in the germline V gene. Between the trimmed V and J ends, which lost 2 bases and 6 bases, there was a span of 15 bases. CDR3 in amino acids: CASSFKGGGGNIQYF. DNA for the CDR3: TGCGCCAGCAGCTTTAAAGGGGGTGGTGGAAACATTCAGTACTTC.

This rearrangement joins TRBV19 to TRBJ1-4, with 11 bases that match TRBD1. The CDR3 loop spans 16 amino acids. Germline CDR1 is LNHDA and CDR2 is SQIVND (reference sequence). Trimming at V came to 5 bases and at J to 6 bases, leaving 8 bases not matched to a gene. CDR3 bases: TGTGCCAGTAGTGGACAGGGGGCGGGTGAGGATGAAAAACTGTTTTTT. Its translation is CASSGQGAGEDEKLFF.

This chain connects TRBV4-1 to TRBJ2-7, with 11 bases fitting TRBD2. The CDR3 runs to 16 residues. Germline V gene data show CDR1 as MGHRA and CDR2 as YSYEKL. J gave up 0 bases and V 3 bases, and 4 bases lay outside the gene matches. CDR3 coding DNA: TGCGCCAGCAGCCAGTCGACTAGCGGGGCCTCCTACGAGCAGTACTTC. Translation gives CASSQSTSGASYEQYF.

On this clone: One junction end does not reproduce the germline sequence, and a read error may be involved. The J gene is TRBJ2-7, the V gene TRBV7-9; 12 positions agree with TRBD2. The CDR3 loop spans 15 amino acids. Germline V gene data show CDR1 as SEHNR and CDR2 as FQNEAQ (reference sequence). This CDR3 reads CASSLFLLAGGLINF. DNA for the CDR3: TGTGCCAGCAGCTTATTTCTCCTAGCGGGGGGGCTCATTAACTTC.

The chain combines TRBV5-6 with TRBJ2-1; 9 bases are shared with TRBD2. Unmatched junction bases numbered 10, after V lost 0 bases and J lost 6 bases. Germline-derived CDR1 and CDR2 are SGHDT and YYEEEE. The CDR3 is 17 residues long. The CDR3 region has the DNA TGTGCCAGCAGCTTGGAACAGGCGGGAGGGCCGGGCAATGAGCAGTTCTTC. Protein product: CASSLEQAGGPGNEQFF. The full variable domain, in which reference TRBV5-6 and TRBJ2-1 provide the parts outside the CDR3, is DAGVTQSPTHLIKTRGQQVTLRCSPKSGHDTVSWYQQALGQGPQFIFQYYEEEERQRGNFPDRFSGHQFPNYSSELNVNALLLGDSALYLCASSLEQAGGPGNEQFFGPGTRLTVL.

V usage is TRBV5-4 and J usage is TRBJ1-6; no definite D call. The CDR3 is made up of 15 amino acids. The V end lost 0 bases, the J end lost 7 bases, and 11 bases lay between the germline ends. CDR1 is SGHNT and CDR2 is YYREEE in the germline V gene (reference sequence). CDR3 in amino acids: CASSLDLRANSPLHF. The CDR3 DNA follows: TGTGCCAGCAGCTTGGACCTGAGGGCAAATTCACCCCTCCACTTT.

The genes are TRBV19 and TRBJ1-2; 8 nucleotides agree with TRBD1. The CDR3 covers 14 residues. The V segment lost 10 bases and the J segment 0 bases; nucleotides outside the gene matches: 7. Germline lookup yields CDR1 LNHDA and CDR2 SQIVND (reference sequence). The CDR3, as DNA: TGTGCCACCCGAACAGGGGGATCTAACTATGGCTACACCTTC. Its translation is CATRTGGSNYGYTF.

The genes are TRBV10-3 and TRBJ1-2; no definite D call. Per the germline V gene, CDR1 is ENHRY and CDR2 is SYGVKD. V lost 2 bases and J 0 bases, leaving 13 bases between the germline ends. The CDR3 extends over 16 amino acids. This CDR3 is CAISEPTEAPNYGYTF. DNA of the CDR3: TGTGCCATCAGTGAGCCAACAGAAGCCCCTAACTATGGCTACACCTTC.

This clone has more than one count but fewer than ten. The genes are TRBV18 and TRBJ1-3; TRBD1 might be the D (5 bases). The germline V and J ends were trimmed by 1 base and 4 bases, with 11 bases remaining between them. Germline values: CDR1 KGHSH, CDR2 LQKENI. The CDR3 runs to 15 residues. Here the CDR3 DNA reads TGTGCCAGCTCACCACAGCGGGGCTCGGGAAACACCATATATTTT. It specifies CASSPQRGSGNTIYF.

A few counts support this clone. The CDR3 here is CASSLGDYGNRELFF. As DNA, the CDR3 is TGTGCCAGCAGCTTAGGGGACTATGGGAACAGGGAGCTGTTTTTT. This chain connects TRBV7-2 to TRBJ2-2; 7 bases are a match to TRBD2. Germline V lookup: CDR1 SGHTA, CDR2 FQGNSA. CDR3 size: 15 residues. With V trimmed by 1 base and J by 9 bases, 8 bases remained unmatched.

This sequence joins TRBV29-1 and TRBJ1-1; no definite D call. Deletions cut 4 bases from V and 3 bases from J, with 12 bases between. This CDR3 spans 13 amino acids. Per the germline V gene, CDR1 is SQVTM and CDR2 is ANQGSEA. The CDR3 protein is CSVAQRRDTEAFF. The CDR3 DNA follows: TGCAGCGTTGCCCAGAGACGGGACACTGAAGCTTTCTTT. The full variable domain, rest sourced from reference TRBV29-1 and TRBJ1-1, is SAVISQKPSRDICQRGTSLTIQCQVDSQVTMMFWYRQQPGQSLTLIATANQGSEATYESGFVIDKFPISRPNLTFSTLTVSNMSPEDSSIYLCSVAQRRDTEAFFGQGTRLTVV.